This TCR beta chain was sequenced during a study of T cell changes during pregnancy in multiple sclerosis. Profiled with immunoSEQ multiplex PCR; TCRdb holds only in-frame clones, not every one. The sample holds 30,000 to 35,000 clones, about 89% seen once. The sample here was CD8+ T cells from peripheral blood mononuclear cells, taken in the second trimester of pregnancy. This clonotype was obtained from a female donor with multiple sclerosis, enrolled in a pregnancy study.

CDR3 in DNA: TGTGCCAGCAGTCATACAGGCTATGGCTACACCTTC. This codes for CASSHTGYGYTF. The chain has TRBV6-5 and TRBJ1-2, with a tentative D call TRBD1 (5 bases). This CDR3 is built from 12 residues. Deletions cut 5 bases from V and 4 bases from J, with 8 bases between. Germline CDR1 reads MNHEY; CDR2 reads SVGAGI.